These 7 T cell receptor beta chains share one sample of origin, sequenced in a study of CD4 T cells in relation to SARS-CoV-2 and coronaviruses. Produced via immunoSEQ multiplex PCR; TCRdb's table is partial and in-frame only. This table has 30,000 to 45,000 clones, approximately 88% appearing once. Sample: memory CD4+ T cells from PBMCs. The receptors stem from an adult with COVID-19.

The chain is built from TRBV7-2 and TRBJ2-7, with 7 bases fitting TRBD1. This CDR3 region has 15 residues. From germline, CDR1 is SGHTA and CDR2 FQGNSA. V dropped 0 bases and J dropped 4; count of bases not matched to a gene: 6. CDR3 in amino acids: CASSLAGQETYEQYF. In nucleotides, the CDR3 is TGTGCCAGCAGCTTAGCCGGACAGGAGACTTACGAGCAGTACTTC. Variable domain in full (rest from reference TRBV7-2 and TRBJ2-7): GAGVSQSPSNKVTEKGKDVELRCDPISGHTALYWYRQSLGQGLEFLIYFQGNSAPDKSGLPSDRFSAERTGGSVSTLTIQRTQQEDSAVYLCASSLAGQETYEQYFGPGTRLTVT.

V and J are TRBV7-2 and TRBJ2-5; the D gene is possibly TRBD2 (5 bases). Germline-derived CDR1 and CDR2 are SGHTA and FQGNSA. The V end lost 8 bases, the J end lost 2 bases, and 12 bases lay between the germline ends. The CDR3 is 13 residues long. CDR3 nucleotides: TGTGCCAGCCGTGCAGCGGTACAAGAGACCCAGTACTTC. This codes for CASRAAVQETQYF.

The V gene is TRBV6-4, the J gene TRBJ2-2; D not resolved. This CDR3 contains 12 residues. Germline loops: CDR1 MRHNA, CDR2 SNTAGT. The V and J ends lost 0 bases and 4 bases respectively, with 0 bases between them. The CDR3 protein is CASSDSTGELFF. DNA for the CDR3: TGTGCCAGCAGTGACTCCACCGGGGAGCTGTTTTTT.

The chain carries TRBV28 and TRBJ2-3, with TRBD2 identical over 8 bases. CDR1 is MDHEN and CDR2 is SYDVKM in the germline V gene. The trim removed 3 bases at V and 7 bases at J, leaving 9 bases unmatched. This CDR3 region has 15 residues. CDR3 coding DNA: TGTGCCAGCAGTTTTGGAGCGGGGGCCAGTAATACGCAGTATTTT. Protein: CASSFGAGASNTQYF.

This chain connects TRBV4-3 to TRBJ2-3; D ambiguous. The CDR3 runs to 16 residues. V lost 4 bases, J lost 2 bases, and 16 bases lay in between. Looked up from germline, CDR1 is LGHNA and CDR2 is YSLEER. The CDR3 here is CASSRTVLGNTDTQYF. CDR3 DNA: TGCGCCAGCAGCCGTACCGTCTTAGGAAACACAGATACGCAGTATTTT.

The rearrangement links TRBV11-1 to TRBJ2-2; a possible D gene is TRBD1 (7 bases). With 1 base removed from V and 3 bases from J, the gap between germline ends came to 12 bases. The germline V gene has CDR1 SGHAT and CDR2 FQDESV (reference sequence). The CDR3 runs to 16 residues. CDR3 in DNA: TGTGCCAGCAGCTTAGGGAGGGGGCGCGACACCGGGGAGCTGTTTTTT. It codes for CASSLGRGRDTGELFF.

V is TRBV28 and J is TRBJ2-1, with 8 positions matching TRBD1. Germline CDR1 is MDHEN and CDR2 is SYDVKM. V gave up 1 base and J gave up 6 bases; unmatched junction bases: 5. The CDR3 length is 15 residues. In DNA form, the CDR3 reads TGTGCCAGCAGTTTATACGGGACAGGACCCAATGAGCAGTTCTTC. Translated, it gives CASSLYGTGPNEQFF.